Each of the 29 T cell receptor beta chains below was sequenced from the same sample in a study of T cells in Graves' hyperthyroidism and ophthalmopathy. What was amplified from RNA transcripts were TCR beta CDR3 regions. In the first-round RT-PCR of the TCR CDR3, the HTBI primer set was used. One entry per CDR3 protein, called by TCRdb with MiXCR from the multiplex PCR reads. This table has approximately 410,000 distinct CDR3 sequences, under 15% appearing once. The sample was blood. These receptors were collected from a young man with Graves' ophthalmopathy.

V and J are TRBV18 and TRBJ2-5; D unresolved. The germline CDR1 and CDR2 sequences are KGHSH and LQKENI. V was clipped by 2 bases and J by 5 bases, with 6 bases between them. CDR3 length: 12 amino acids. The CDR3 bases are TGTGCCAGCTCACCAATTGAGGAGACCCAGTACTTC. This sequence encodes CASSPIEETQYF.

At least ten counts were recorded for this clonotype. V gene TRBV13 combines with J gene TRBJ2-7; 7 bases are a match to TRBD1. From germline, CDR1 is PRHDT and CDR2 FYEKMQ (reference sequence). This CDR3 is built from 14 residues. V shed 6 bases and J 2 bases; nucleotides not matched to a gene: 7. The CDR3: CASRSGQVAYEQYF. The CDR3, as DNA: TGTGCCAGCAGGTCCGGACAGGTAGCCTACGAGCAGTACTTC.

V is TRBV11-2 and J is TRBJ2-7, with TRBD1 matching over 9 bases. This CDR3 is built from 15 residues. Germline values: CDR1 SGHAT, CDR2 FQNNGV. With 3 bases clipped from V and 3 bases from J, the junction kept 6 bases outside the gene matches. The CDR3 DNA follows: TGTGCCAGCAGCTTTCCCGGGACAGGGCACTACGAGCAGTACTTC. Residues: CASSFPGTGHYEQYF. Full variable domain (remainder filled in from reference TRBV11-2 and TRBJ2-7): EAGVAQSPRYKIIEKRQSVAFWCNPISGHATLYWYQQILGQGPKLLIQFQNNGVVDDSQLPKDRFSAERLKGVDSTLKIQPAKLEDSAVYLCASSFPGTGHYEQYFGPGTRLTVT.

This clonotype came up many times. This chain joins TRBV11-3 and TRBJ2-7; D not resolved. Between the trimmed V and J ends, which lost 1 base and 0 bases, there was a span of 7 bases. The CDR3 is made up of 14 amino acids. Germline V gene sequence: CDR1 SGHNT, CDR2 YENEEA. CDR3 protein: CASSLGHSSYEQYF. The DNA of the CDR3 is TGTGCCAGCAGCTTAGGACATAGCTCCTACGAGCAGTACTTC. Using reference TRBV11-3 and TRBJ2-7 for the parts outside the CDR3, the full variable domain is EAGVVQSPRYKIIEKKQPVAFWCNPISGHNTLYWYLQNLGQGPELLIRYENEEAVDDSQLPKDRFSAERLKGVDSTLKIQPAELGDSAVYLCASSLGHSSYEQYFGPGTRLTVT.

CDR3 sequence reads: CASSYSGGPSGYGYTF. Here the CDR3 DNA reads TGTGCCAGCAGTTACTCCGGGGGGCCCTCCGGCTATGGCTACACCTTC. The chain is built from TRBV6-6 and TRBJ1-2, with D tentatively TRBD1 (6 bases). V lost 0 bases, J lost 4 bases, and 15 bases lay in between. CDR1 is MNHNY, CDR2 SVGAGI, per germline (reference sequence). This CDR3 has 16 amino acids.

This clonotype was seen at least ten times. The chain couples TRBV11-2 to TRBJ1-2, with D perhaps matching TRBD1 (6 bases). Trimming shortened V by 3 bases and J by 3 bases, and 14 bases separated the two germline ends. Germline CDR1 reads SGHAT; CDR2 reads FQNNGV. This CDR3 comprises 15 residues. The CDR3 DNA is TGTGCCAGCAGCTTTGGAGGGGGTTCGCACTATGGCTACACCTTC. It specifies CASSFGGGSHYGYTF.

V gene TRBV27 combines with J gene TRBJ2-1; D perhaps matches TRBD2 (5 bases). CDR3 length equals 16 residues. Trimming cost V 3 bases and J 8 bases, with 20 bases left between them. The germline CDR1 and CDR2 sequences are MNHEY and SMNVEV (reference sequence). As DNA, the CDR3 is TGTGCCAGCAGTTTCATCTCTAGCTCCCCCACGGATGAGCAGTTCTTC. Its translation is CASSFISSSPTDEQFF.

This clonotype was observed many times. This chain links TRBV4-1 with TRBJ2-3; 8 bases are a match to TRBD2. V was pared by 0 bases and J by 2 bases, with 4 bases of the junction left unmatched. The length of the CDR3 is 16 residues. Germline CDR1 reads MGHRA; CDR2 reads YSYEKL. The CDR3 region has the DNA TGCGCCAGCAGCCAAGACCCTAGCGGGCCCACAGATACGCAGTATTTT. Translated, it gives CASSQDPSGPTDTQYF.

The V gene is TRBV2, the J gene TRBJ1-3; D may be TRBD1 (6 bases). Germline V gene data show CDR1 as SNHLY and CDR2 as FYNNEI. The CDR3 covers 16 residues. The germline V and J ends were trimmed by 5 bases and 0 bases, with 14 bases remaining between them. In DNA, the CDR3 is TGTGCCAGCAGTCCGACAGGCTTTCTCTCTGGAAACACCATATATTTT. Protein: CASSPTGFLSGNTIYF.

This clonotype has more than one count but fewer than ten. This chain connects TRBV4-1 to TRBJ2-5, with 10 bases matching TRBD2. The V gene end was trimmed by 2 bases and the J gene end by 3 bases; junction bases not matched to a gene: 9. Germline V gene sequence: CDR1 MGHRA, CDR2 YSYEKL. The CDR3 sequence is 17 residues long. CDR3 nucleotides: TGCGCCAGCAGCCAACCCCCGTCCCTAGCGGGAGAAGAGACCCAGTACTTC. Translation: CASSQPPSLAGEETQYF.

This clonotype was seen many times. The chain combines TRBV7-3 with TRBJ2-7; 8 nucleotides agree with TRBD1. J gave up 6 bases and V 0 bases, and 16 bases lay outside the gene matches. There are 18 residues in the CDR3. CDR1 SGHTA and CDR2 FQGTGA come from the germline V gene. CDR3 sequence: CASSLTHPFGTGGVEQYF. In DNA form, the CDR3 reads TGTGCCAGCAGCTTAACTCACCCCTTCGGGACAGGAGGCGTCGAGCAGTACTTC.

Ten or more counts support this clonotype. V and J are TRBV7-8 and TRBJ2-3; D is uncertain. V was clipped by 5 bases and J by 2 bases, with 11 bases between them. CDR1 and CDR2 (germline): SGHVS, FQNEAQ. The CDR3 is 14 residues long. The CDR3 region has the DNA TGTGCCAGCAGCCCCGATTCGGTCACAGATACGCAGTATTTT. Translation gives CASSPDSVTDTQYF.

This clonotype has a handful of counts. A junction end diverges from the germline sequence, so it may reflect a read error. The chain is built from TRBV7-7 and TRBJ2-2; 9 bases align to TRBD1. The length of the CDR3 is 14 residues. CDR1 SSHAT and CDR2 FNYEAQ come from the germline V gene (reference sequence). CDR3 sequence reads: CASSQQGATGELFF. In nucleotides, the CDR3 is TGTGCTAGCAGCCAACAGGGGGCCACCGGGGAGCTGTTTTTT.

This clonotype was counted ten times or more. The gene calls are TRBV14 and TRBJ2-2; D possibly corresponds to TRBD1 (5 bases). Germline CDR1 SGHDN, CDR2 FVKESK. The CDR3 is 17 residues long. V dropped 0 bases and J dropped 5 bases, with 16 bases sitting between them. The CDR3 coding sequence is TGTGCCAGCAGCCAAGACAGGTGGGGCGGTGAAACCGGGGAGCTGTTTTTT. Translating gives CASSQDRWGGETGELFF.

This chain connects TRBV5-1 to TRBJ2-2; 7 nucleotides match TRBD1. Per the germline V gene, CDR1 is SGHRS and CDR2 is YFSETQ. This CDR3 contains 15 residues. Trimming removed 2 bases from V and 3 bases from J; junction bases left unmatched: 4. As DNA, the CDR3 is TGCGCCAGCAGCTTAGGGACAGTCCACACCGGGGAGCTGTTTTTT. It encodes CASSLGTVHTGELFF.

This chain uses TRBV5-1 with TRBJ2-1, with 9 bases aligning to TRBD1. Germline V CDR1 and CDR2: SGHRS, YFSETQ. This CDR3 region has 15 residues. After removal of 0 bases from V and 7 bases from J, the junction contained 5 bases not matched to a gene. CDR3 residues: CASSLAQGARNEQFF. For the CDR3, the DNA is TGCGCCAGCAGCTTGGCACAGGGGGCAAGGAATGAGCAGTTCTTC.

V usage is TRBV5-4 and J usage is TRBJ1-2; possible D gene TRBD1, 6 bases. Trimming left V 4 bases short and J 8 bases short, with 18 bases between. CDR1 and CDR2 (germline): SGHNT, YYREEE (reference sequence). CDR3 length: 14 amino acids. The CDR3 DNA is TGTGCCAGCAGCCACCAACAGGGAAGGGACGGCTACACCTTC. This encodes CASSHQQGRDGYTF.

The chain recombines TRBV6-5 with TRBJ2-1; TRBD1 agrees at 8 bases. The CDR3 runs to 17 residues. Trimming at V came to 2 bases and at J to 3 bases, leaving 9 bases not matched to a gene. The germline V gene has CDR1 MNHEY and CDR2 SVGAGI. The CDR3 nucleotides are TGTGCCAGCAGTTACACTACGACAGGGGCGGGCTACAATGAGCAGTTCTTC. This codes for CASSYTTTGAGYNEQFF.

The sample holds many counts of this clonotype. V is TRBV12-3 or TRBV12-4 and J is TRBJ2-3, with 9 nucleotides matching TRBD1. The length of the CDR3 is 16 residues. V lost 3 bases, J lost 2 bases, and 6 bases stayed unmatched. For the CDR3, the DNA is TGTGCCAGCAGTTTTCAGGGACAGGGCTTCACAGATACGCAGTATTTT. Translation: CASSFQGQGFTDTQYF.

The table lists this clonotype with many counts. The chain recombines TRBV11-2 with TRBJ1-1; TRBD1 matches 7 bases. Germline CDR1 reads SGHAT; CDR2 reads FQNNGV. The CDR3 is 13 amino acids. V lost 8 bases to trimming and J lost 6 bases; unmatched junction nucleotides: 9. CDR3 region: CASLRDSNSEAFF. CDR3 nucleotide sequence: TGTGCCAGCCTCAGGGACAGCAATTCTGAAGCTTTCTTT.

This clonotype was detected ten times or more. This chain links TRBV6-1 with TRBJ2-3; 9 bases match TRBD2. Germline assignment: CDR1 MNHNS and CDR2 SASEGT. The ends lost 6 bases at V and 2 bases at J; junction bases unmatched: 9. This CDR3 comprises 16 residues. The DNA for the CDR3 is TGTGCCAGCAGGGTTGGACTAGCGTCGGTCACAGATACGCAGTATTTT. Translating it yields CASRVGLASVTDTQYF.

The chain couples TRBV19 to TRBJ2-7; D remains unclear. The CDR3 totals 14 residues. Germline CDR1 reads LNHDA; CDR2 reads SQIVND (reference sequence). Trimming left V 4 bases short and J 5 bases short, with 15 bases between. CDR3 protein: CASSNPPEFNEQYF. The CDR3 bases are TGTGCCAGTAGTAATCCCCCGGAGTTTAACGAGCAGTACTTC.

Remarks on this clonotype: A much larger clone sits a single nucleotide away, making a read error possible. V and J are TRBV3-1 and TRBJ2-3; D is possibly TRBD1 (7 bases). This CDR3 has 17 amino acids. The germline V gene encodes CDR1 LGHDT and CDR2 YNNKEL (reference sequence). The CDR3, as DNA: TGTGCCAGCAGCCAAGATCGCGGGACGGCCTGGACAGGTACGCAGTATTTT. It translates to CASSQDRGTAWTGTQYF.

This clonotype showed up just once. A read error may be the cause here, since a much bigger clone is one base away. The V and J genes are TRBV27 and TRBJ2-3; possibly TRBD1 for D (5 bases). There are 17 residues in the CDR3. CDR1 is MNHEY and CDR2 is SMNVEV in the germline V gene (reference sequence). Trimming left V 4 bases short and J 5 bases short, with 22 bases between. The CDR3 DNA reads TGTGCCAGCAGTTCCGGACCAGGGCCAGGGATGGAAGATACGCAGTATTTT. It translates to CASSSGPGPGMEDTQYF.

The chain joins TRBV12-5 to TRBJ1-6; 8 bases align to TRBD1. From germline, CDR1 is LGHNT and CDR2 FRNRAP. The CDR3 length is 15 residues. The V segment lost 3 bases and the J segment 5 bases; nucleotides outside the gene matches: 3. The DNA for the CDR3 is TGTGCTAGTGGTTTCGGGGACAGGCATAATTCACCCCTCCACTTT. Encoded protein: CASGFGDRHNSPLHF.

V usage is TRBV6-4 and J usage is TRBJ2-2; perhaps TRBD2 as D (6 bases). Trimming shortened V by 0 bases and J by 4 bases, and 6 bases separated the two germline ends. There are 14 residues in the CDR3. Per germline, CDR1 MRHNA and CDR2 SNTAGT. The CDR3 is CASSDSTSTGELFF. The CDR3 DNA sequence: TGTGCCAGCAGTGACTCGACTAGCACCGGGGAGCTGTTTTTT.

Only a few counts were recorded for this clonotype. This CDR3 reads CASSQGPGSGDYGYTF. CDR3 DNA: TGCGCCAGCAGCCAAGGTCCCGGGTCGGGAGACTATGGCTACACCTTC. This sequence joins TRBV4-1 and TRBJ1-2; D unresolved. The CDR3 totals 16 residues. Germline V gives CDR1 MGHRA, CDR2 YSYEKL. The V end lost 1 base, the J end lost 3 bases, and 15 bases lay between the germline ends.

The chain combines TRBV28 with TRBJ2-7; D might be TRBD1 or TRBD2, each matching 5 bases. The length of the CDR3 is 13 residues. Germline V gene lookup returns CDR1 MDHEN and CDR2 SYDVKM. Trimming cost V 6 bases and J 2 bases, with 11 bases left between them. The CDR3 reads CASSRRGAYEQYF. The CDR3 DNA sequence: TGTGCCAGCAGCAGGAGAGGGGCCTACGAGCAGTACTTC.

With regard to this clonotype: This clone may be a read error of a much larger clone one base away. V usage is TRBV20-1 and J usage is TRBJ2-3; D is perhaps TRBD2 (6 bases). V lost 0 bases, J lost 3 bases, and 10 bases lay in between. CDR1 is DFQATT and CDR2 is SNEGSKA in the germline V gene (reference sequence). CDR3 size: 14 residues. CDR3 DNA: TGCAGTGCTAGAGATCATGGGAGGACAGATACGCAGTATTTT. Its protein is CSARDHGRTDTQYF.